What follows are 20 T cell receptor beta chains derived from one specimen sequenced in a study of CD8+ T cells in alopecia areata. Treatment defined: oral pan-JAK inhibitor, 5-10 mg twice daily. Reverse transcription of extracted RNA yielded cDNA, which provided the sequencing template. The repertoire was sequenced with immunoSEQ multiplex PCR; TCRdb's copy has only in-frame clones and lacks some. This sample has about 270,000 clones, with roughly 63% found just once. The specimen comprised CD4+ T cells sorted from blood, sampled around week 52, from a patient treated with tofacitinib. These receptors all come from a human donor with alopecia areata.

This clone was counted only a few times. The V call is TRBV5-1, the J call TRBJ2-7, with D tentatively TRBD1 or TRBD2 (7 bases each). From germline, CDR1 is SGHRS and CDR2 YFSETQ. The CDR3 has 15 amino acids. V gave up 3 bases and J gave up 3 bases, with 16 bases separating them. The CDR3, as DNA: TGCGCCAGCAGCTCCGGGACAGCGGGGATCTACGAGCAGTACTTC. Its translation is CASSSGTAGIYEQYF.

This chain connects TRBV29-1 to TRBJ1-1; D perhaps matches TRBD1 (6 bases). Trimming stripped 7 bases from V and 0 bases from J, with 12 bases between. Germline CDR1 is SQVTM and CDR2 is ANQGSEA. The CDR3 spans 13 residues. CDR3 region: CSASPGVNTEAFF. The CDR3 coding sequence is TGCAGCGCTTCCCCAGGGGTGAACACTGAAGCTTTCTTT.

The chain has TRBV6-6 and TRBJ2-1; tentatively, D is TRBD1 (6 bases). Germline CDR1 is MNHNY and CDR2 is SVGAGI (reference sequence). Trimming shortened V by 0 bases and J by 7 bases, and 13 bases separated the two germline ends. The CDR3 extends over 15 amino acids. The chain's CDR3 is CASSYSAGVPNEQFF. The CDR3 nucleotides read TGTGCCAGCAGTTACTCGGCAGGGGTTCCTAATGAGCAGTTCTTC.

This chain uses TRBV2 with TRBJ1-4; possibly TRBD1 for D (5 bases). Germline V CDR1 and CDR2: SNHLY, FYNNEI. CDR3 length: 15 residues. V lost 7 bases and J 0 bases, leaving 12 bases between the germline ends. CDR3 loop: CASTMGRTTNEKLFF. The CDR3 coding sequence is TGTGCCAGCACCATGGGACGGACAACTAATGAAAAACTGTTTTTT. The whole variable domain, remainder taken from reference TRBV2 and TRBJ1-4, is EPEVTQTPSHQVTQMGQEVILRCVPISNHLYFYWYRQILGQKVEFLVSFYNNEISEKSEIFDDQFSVERPDGSNFTLKIRSTKLEDSAMYFCASTMGRTTNEKLFFGSGTQLSVL.

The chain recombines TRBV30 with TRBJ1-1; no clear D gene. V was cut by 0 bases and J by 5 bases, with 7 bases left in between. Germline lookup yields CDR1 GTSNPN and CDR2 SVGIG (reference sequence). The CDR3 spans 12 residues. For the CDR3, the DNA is TGTGCCTGGAGTGTAGGCAAGACTGAAGCTTTCTTT. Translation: CAWSVGKTEAFF.

DNA for the CDR3: TGCAGTGCTAGAGGGGGGGATACCCAGTACTTC. Its translation: CSARGGDTQYF. This chain links TRBV20-1 with TRBJ2-5; tentatively, D is TRBD2 (6 bases). CDR1 and CDR2 (germline): DFQATT, SNEGSKA (reference sequence). The length of the CDR3 is 11 residues. Trimming cost V 1 base and J 8 bases, with 8 bases left between them.

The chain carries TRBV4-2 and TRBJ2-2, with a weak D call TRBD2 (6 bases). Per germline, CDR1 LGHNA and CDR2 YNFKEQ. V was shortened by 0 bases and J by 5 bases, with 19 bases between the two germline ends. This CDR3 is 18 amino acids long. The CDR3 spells CASSQEPRQAGRTGELFF. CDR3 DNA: TGTGCCAGCAGCCAAGAGCCGCGGCAGGCGGGGCGAACCGGGGAGCTGTTTTTT.

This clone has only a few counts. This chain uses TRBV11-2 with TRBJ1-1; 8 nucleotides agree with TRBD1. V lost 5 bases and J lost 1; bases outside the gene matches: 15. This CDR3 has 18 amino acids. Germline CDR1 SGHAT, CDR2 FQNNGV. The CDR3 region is CASSLGRQGSYKNTEAFF. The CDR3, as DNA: TGTGCCAGCAGCCTTGGACGACAGGGGAGTTACAAGAACACTGAAGCTTTCTTT.

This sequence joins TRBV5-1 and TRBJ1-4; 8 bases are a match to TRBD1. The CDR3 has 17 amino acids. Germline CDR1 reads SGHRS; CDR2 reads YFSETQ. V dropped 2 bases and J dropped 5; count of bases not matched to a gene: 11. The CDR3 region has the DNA TGCGCCAGCAGCTTTACACGCCCGGGACAGGCGAATGAAAAACTGTTTTTT. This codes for CASSFTRPGQANEKLFF. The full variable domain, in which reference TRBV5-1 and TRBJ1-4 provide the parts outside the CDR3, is KAGVTQTPRYLIKTRGQQVTLSCSPISGHRSVSWYQQTPGQGLQFLFEYFSETQRNKGNFPGRFSGRQFSNSRSEMNVSTLELGDSALYLCASSFTRPGQANEKLFFGSGTQLSVL.

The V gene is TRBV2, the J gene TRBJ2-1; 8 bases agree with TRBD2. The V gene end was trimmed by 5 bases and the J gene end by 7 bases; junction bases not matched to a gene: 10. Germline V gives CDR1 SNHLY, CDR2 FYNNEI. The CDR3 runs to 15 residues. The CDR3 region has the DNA TGTGCCAGCAGTCCCCGGGTAGCGGGGAGTAATGAGCAGTTCTTC. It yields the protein CASSPRVAGSNEQFF.

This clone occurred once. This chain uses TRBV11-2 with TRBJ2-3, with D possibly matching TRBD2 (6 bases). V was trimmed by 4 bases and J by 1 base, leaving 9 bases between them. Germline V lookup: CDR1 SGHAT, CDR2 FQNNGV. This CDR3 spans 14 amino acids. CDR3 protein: CASSSIAGTDTQYF. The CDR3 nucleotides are TGTGCCAGCAGCTCCATAGCGGGCACAGATACGCAGTATTTT.

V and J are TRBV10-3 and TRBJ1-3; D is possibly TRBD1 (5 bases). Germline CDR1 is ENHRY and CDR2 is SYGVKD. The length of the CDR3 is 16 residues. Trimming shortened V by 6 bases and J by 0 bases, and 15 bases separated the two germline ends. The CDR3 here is CAISPRGLSSGNTIYF. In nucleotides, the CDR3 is TGTGCCATCAGCCCAAGGGGACTGAGCTCTGGAAACACCATATATTTT.

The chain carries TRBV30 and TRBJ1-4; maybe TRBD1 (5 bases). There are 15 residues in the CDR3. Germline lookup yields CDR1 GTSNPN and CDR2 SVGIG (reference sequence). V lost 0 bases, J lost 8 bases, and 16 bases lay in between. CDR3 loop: CAWSVRGRRWEKLFF. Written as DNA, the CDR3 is TGTGCCTGGAGTGTACGGGGCAGGCGATGGGAAAAACTGTTTTTT.

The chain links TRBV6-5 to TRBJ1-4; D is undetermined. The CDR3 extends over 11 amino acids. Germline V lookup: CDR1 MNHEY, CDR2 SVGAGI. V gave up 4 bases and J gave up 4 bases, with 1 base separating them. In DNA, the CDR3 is TGTGCCAGCAGTTTTAATGAAAAACTGTTTTTT. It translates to CASSFNEKLFF.

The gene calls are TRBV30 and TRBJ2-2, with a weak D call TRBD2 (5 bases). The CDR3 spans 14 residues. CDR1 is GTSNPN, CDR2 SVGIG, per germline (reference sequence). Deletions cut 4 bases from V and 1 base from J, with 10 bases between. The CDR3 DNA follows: TGTGCCTGGAAGAGAGGGCAGAACACCGGGGAGCTGTTTTTT. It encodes CAWKRGQNTGELFF.

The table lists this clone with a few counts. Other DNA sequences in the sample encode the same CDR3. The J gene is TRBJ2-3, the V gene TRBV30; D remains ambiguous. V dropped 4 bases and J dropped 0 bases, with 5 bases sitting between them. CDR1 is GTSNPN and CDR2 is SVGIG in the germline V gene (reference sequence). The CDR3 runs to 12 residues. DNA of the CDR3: TGTGCCTGGACCGTAAGCACAGATACGCAGTATTTT. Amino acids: CAWTVSTDTQYF. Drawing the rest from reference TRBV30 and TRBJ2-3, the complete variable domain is SQTIHQWPATLVQPVGSPLSLECTVEGTSNPNLYWYRQAAGRGLQLLFYSVGIGQISSEVPQNLSASRPQDRQFILSSKKLLLSDSGFYLCAWTVSTDTQYFGPGTRLTVL.

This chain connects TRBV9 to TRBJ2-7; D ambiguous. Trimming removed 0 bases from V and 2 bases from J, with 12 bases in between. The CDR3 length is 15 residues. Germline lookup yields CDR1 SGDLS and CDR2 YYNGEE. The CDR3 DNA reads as TGTGCCAGCAGCGTAGATCTCTCGGGCACCTACGAGCAGTACTTC. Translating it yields CASSVDLSGTYEQYF.

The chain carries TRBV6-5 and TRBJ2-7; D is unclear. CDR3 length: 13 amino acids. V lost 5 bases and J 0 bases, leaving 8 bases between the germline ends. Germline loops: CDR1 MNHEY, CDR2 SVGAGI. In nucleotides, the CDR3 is TGTGCCAGCAGTCCTACCCCCTCCTACGAGCAGTACTTC. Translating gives CASSPTPSYEQYF.

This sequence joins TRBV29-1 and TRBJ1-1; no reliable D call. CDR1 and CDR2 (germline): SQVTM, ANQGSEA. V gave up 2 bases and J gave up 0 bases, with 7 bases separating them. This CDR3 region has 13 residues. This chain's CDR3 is CSVELVMNTEAFF. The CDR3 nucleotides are TGCAGCGTTGAACTGGTGATGAACACTGAAGCTTTCTTT.

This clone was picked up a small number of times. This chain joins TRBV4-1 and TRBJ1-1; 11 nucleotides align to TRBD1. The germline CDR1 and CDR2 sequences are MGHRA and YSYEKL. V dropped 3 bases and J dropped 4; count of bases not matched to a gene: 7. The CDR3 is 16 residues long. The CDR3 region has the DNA TGCGCCAGCAGCCAGCACTCCGGGACAGGGGGCACTGAAGCTTTCTTT. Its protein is CASSQHSGTGGTEAFF.